Listed below are T cell receptor beta chains from one sample, sequenced in a study of T-cell memory formation after mild COVID-19. In TCRdb, the 5' RACE reads were re-called with MiXCR into one record per CDR3 protein. Seen here are roughly 130,000 distinct CDR3 sequences, roughly 15% observed once, and the top ten hold approximately 15%. The sequencing input was PBMCs or a T cell subset sorted from them (not recorded which). The receptors shown here come from an adult woman who had mild COVID-19 (a few samples of this study predate the infection). Cell type and time point are not known. Each CDR3 is given with its conserved first and last residue. The order of the fields is J gene, V gene, D gene, clone size, CDR3 length, CDR3 DNA, CDR3 protein. D genes are given only for firm matches. Clone size appears in some rows only: once, few, many, or a class for an expanded clone.

J gene: TRBJ2-4; V gene: TRBV12-3/TRBV12-4; D gene: NA; clone size: NA; CDR3 length: 17; CDR3 DNA: TGTGCCAGCAGTGAGTTTCCGAGGGCAACCGAAAGGGGCATTCAGTACTTC; CDR3 protein: CASSEFPRATERGIQYF
J gene: TRBJ2-1; V gene: TRBV4-1; D gene: TRBD1; clone size: NA; CDR3 length: 19; CDR3 DNA: TGCGCCAGCAGCCAAGAGCTCACCACCGGGACAGGGGTTTATGGTGAGCAGTTCTTC; CDR3 protein: CASSQELTTGTGVYGEQFF
J gene: TRBJ1-1; V gene: TRBV5-1; D gene: NA; clone size: NA; CDR3 length: 13; CDR3 DNA: TGCGCCAGCAGCGAGACCGGGAACACTGAAGCTTTCTTT; CDR3 protein: CASSETGNTEAFF
J gene: TRBJ1-1; V gene: TRBV5-1; D gene: TRBD1; clone size: few; CDR3 length: 13; CDR3 DNA: TGCGCCAGCCGTGGACAGGAGGGCGCTGAAGCTTTCTTT; CDR3 protein: CASRGQEGAEAFF
J gene: TRBJ2-1; V gene: TRBV9; D gene: NA; clone size: many; CDR3 length: 14; CDR3 DNA: TGTGCCAGCAGCCCCTACACCGCCTACAATGAGCAGTTCTTC; CDR3 protein: CASSPYTAYNEQFF
J gene: TRBJ1-5; V gene: TRBV5-1; D gene: TRBD1; clone size: NA; CDR3 length: 15; CDR3 DNA: TGCGCCAGCAGCGTGACAGGGGCTGGCAATCAGCCCCAGCATTTT; CDR3 protein: CASSVTGAGNQPQHF
J gene: TRBJ2-6; V gene: TRBV7-6; D gene: TRBD1; clone size: NA; CDR3 length: 18; CDR3 DNA: TGTGCCAGCAGCTTAGAGCCGGGACAGAGCTCTGGGGCCAACGTCCTGACTTTC; CDR3 protein: CASSLEPGQSSGANVLTF
J gene: TRBJ2-1; V gene: TRBV7-9; D gene: NA; clone size: few; CDR3 length: 17; CDR3 DNA: TGTGCCAGCAGCTTACCCGGGAGAGGGATCCCCTACAATGAGCAGTTCTTC; CDR3 protein: CASSLPGRGIPYNEQFF
J gene: TRBJ2-6; V gene: TRBV7-2; D gene: NA; clone size: few; CDR3 length: 16; CDR3 DNA: TGTGCCAGCAGCCCTCAGGGGATGGCTGGGGCCAACGTCCTGACTTTC; CDR3 protein: CASSPQGMAGANVLTF
J gene: TRBJ2-3; V gene: TRBV12-3/TRBV12-4; D gene: NA; clone size: NA; CDR3 length: 16; CDR3 DNA: TGTGCCAGCAGGGGGACCTGGCGGTATAGCACAGATACGCAGTATTTT; CDR3 protein: CASRGTWRYSTDTQYF
J gene: TRBJ2-7; V gene: TRBV12-3/TRBV12-4; D gene: NA; clone size: few; CDR3 length: 14; CDR3 DNA: TGTGCCAGCAGTTTGTGGGGGGAGAGGAAGGAGCAGTACTTC; CDR3 protein: CASSLWGERKEQYF
J gene: TRBJ1-1; V gene: TRBV29-1; D gene: NA; clone size: NA; CDR3 length: 11; CDR3 DNA: TGCAGCGGCGTTACGACAGTTGAAGCTTTCTTT; CDR3 protein: CSGVTTVEAFF
J gene: TRBJ1-1; V gene: TRBV15; D gene: NA; clone size: NA; CDR3 length: 13; CDR3 DNA: TGTGCCACCAGCAGTTCTAGGAACACTGAAGCTTTCTTT; CDR3 protein: CATSSSRNTEAFF
J gene: TRBJ2-7; V gene: TRBV7-9; D gene: NA; clone size: few; CDR3 length: 14; CDR3 DNA: TGTGCCAGCAGCTTAGCCGGGACGTCCTACGAGCAGTACTTC; CDR3 protein: CASSLAGTSYEQYF
J gene: TRBJ2-7; V gene: TRBV19; D gene: NA; clone size: NA; CDR3 length: 12; CDR3 DNA: TGTGCCAGTAGTGACCAGGGCTACGAGCAGTACTTC; CDR3 protein: CASSDQGYEQYF
J gene: TRBJ1-1; V gene: TRBV29-1; D gene: TRBD1; clone size: many; CDR3 length: 13; CDR3 DNA: TGCAGCGTCTTAGGACAGGGAAACACTGAAGCTTTCTTT; CDR3 protein: CSVLGQGNTEAFF
J gene: TRBJ2-3; V gene: TRBV29-1; D gene: TRBD1; clone size: many; CDR3 length: 14; CDR3 DNA: TGCAGCGTTGAACCGGGACAGAGCACAGATACGCAGTATTTT; CDR3 protein: CSVEPGQSTDTQYF
J gene: TRBJ2-2; V gene: TRBV20-1; D gene: NA; clone size: NA; CDR3 length: 14; CDR3 DNA: TGCAGTGCTAGTTCTAAGGGACTCACCGGGGAGCTGTTTTTT; CDR3 protein: CSASSKGLTGELFF
J gene: TRBJ1-5; V gene: TRBV7-2; D gene: NA; clone size: NA; CDR3 length: 13; CDR3 DNA: TGTGCCAGCAGCTTAGCCGGGATTCAGCCCCAGCATTTT; CDR3 protein: CASSLAGIQPQHF
J gene: TRBJ2-3; V gene: TRBV12-5; D gene: TRBD2; clone size: NA; CDR3 length: 14; CDR3 DNA: TGTGCTAGTGCCGGGGGGGTGCCCACAGATACGCAGTATTTT; CDR3 protein: CASAGGVPTDTQYF
J gene: TRBJ1-2; V gene: TRBV4-1; D gene: NA; clone size: many; CDR3 length: 15; CDR3 DNA: TGCGCCAGCAGCCCCCGTGAGGGCCTATACTATGGCTACACCTTC; CDR3 protein: CASSPREGLYYGYTF
J gene: TRBJ1-1; V gene: TRBV5-1; D gene: NA; clone size: NA; CDR3 length: 13; CDR3 DNA: TGCGCCAGCAGCTTTGGAGGGTGGGCTGAAGCTTTCTTT; CDR3 protein: CASSFGGWAEAFF
J gene: TRBJ1-1; V gene: TRBV19; D gene: NA; clone size: few; CDR3 length: 13; CDR3 DNA: TGTGCCAGTAGTATAAGGGTCAACACTGAAGCTTTCTTT; CDR3 protein: CASSIRVNTEAFF
J gene: TRBJ1-1; V gene: TRBV18; D gene: TRBD1; clone size: NA; CDR3 length: 15; CDR3 DNA: TGTGCCAGCTCACTCACACAGGGGTTGGGGACTGAAGCTTTCTTT; CDR3 protein: CASSLTQGLGTEAFF
J gene: TRBJ2-7; V gene: TRBV7-9; D gene: NA; clone size: NA; CDR3 length: 14; CDR3 DNA: TGTGCCAGCAGCCCACAGGTGTATAGCGACGAGCAGTACTTC; CDR3 protein: CASSPQVYSDEQYF
J gene: TRBJ2-3; V gene: TRBV6-2/TRBV6-3; D gene: NA; clone size: NA; CDR3 length: 14; CDR3 DNA: TGTGCCAGCACTAGAGGACAGAGCACAGATACGCAGTATTTT; CDR3 protein: CASTRGQSTDTQYF
J gene: TRBJ2-3; V gene: TRBV5-1; D gene: TRBD1; clone size: few; CDR3 length: 15; CDR3 DNA: TGCGCCACGCAACCCGGGACAGGGGAAGAAGATACGCAGTATTTT; CDR3 protein: CATQPGTGEEDTQYF
J gene: TRBJ1-1; V gene: TRBV28; D gene: NA; clone size: few; CDR3 length: 16; CDR3 DNA: TGTGCCAGCAGTTTAGAGGCAGGGGATTGGAACACTGAAGCTTTCTTT; CDR3 protein: CASSLEAGDWNTEAFF
J gene: TRBJ2-2; V gene: TRBV7-7; D gene: NA; clone size: NA; CDR3 length: 16; CDR3 DNA: TGTGCTAGCAGCTTAGCCGCGGGGACCCCCACCGGGGAGCTGTTTTTT; CDR3 protein: CASSLAAGTPTGELFF
J gene: TRBJ2-1; V gene: TRBV7-2; D gene: TRBD2; clone size: NA; CDR3 length: 18; CDR3 DNA: TGTGCCAGCAGCTTGAGGGGGACTAGCGGTCGCTCCTACAATGAGCAGTTCTTC; CDR3 protein: CASSLRGTSGRSYNEQFF
J gene: TRBJ2-2; V gene: TRBV15; D gene: NA; clone size: NA; CDR3 length: 14; CDR3 DNA: TGTGCCACCAGCAAACAGGGGAACACCGGGGAGCTGTTTTTT; CDR3 protein: CATSKQGNTGELFF
J gene: TRBJ2-7; V gene: TRBV7-2; D gene: NA; clone size: NA; CDR3 length: 15; CDR3 DNA: TGTGCCAGCAGCCCTAGCCGGGCCGTTTCCTACGAGCAGTACTTC; CDR3 protein: CASSPSRAVSYEQYF
J gene: TRBJ2-7; V gene: TRBV6-5; D gene: NA; clone size: few; CDR3 length: 18; CDR3 DNA: TGTGCCAGCAGTTATAAAGAGTCCGGTAAGGACTTCACCTACGAGCAGTACTTC; CDR3 protein: CASSYKESGKDFTYEQYF
J gene: TRBJ2-2; V gene: TRBV24-1; D gene: TRBD2; clone size: few; CDR3 length: 14; CDR3 DNA: TGTGCCACCAGAAGCGGGAGGGGCACCGGGGAGCTGTTTTTT; CDR3 protein: CATRSGRGTGELFF
J gene: TRBJ1-1; V gene: TRBV12-3/TRBV12-4; D gene: NA; clone size: few; CDR3 length: 15; CDR3 DNA: TGTGCCAGCAGTCCCGGGCTCTTAGGGGGCACTGAAGCTTTCTTT; CDR3 protein: CASSPGLLGGTEAFF
J gene: TRBJ2-7; V gene: TRBV5-1; D gene: NA; clone size: few; CDR3 length: 14; CDR3 DNA: TGCGCCAGCAGACCGGGACTTACGGAATACGAGCAGTACTTC; CDR3 protein: CASRPGLTEYEQYF
J gene: TRBJ2-7; V gene: TRBV2; D gene: TRBD2; clone size: few; CDR3 length: 16; CDR3 DNA: TGTGCCAGCAGTGAGGGGCTAGCGGGGGTATCCTACGAGCAGTACTTC; CDR3 protein: CASSEGLAGVSYEQYF
J gene: TRBJ2-5; V gene: TRBV29-1; D gene: NA; clone size: NA; CDR3 length: 14; CDR3 DNA: TGCAGCGTTGGTCTAAGGGGGGGACAAGAGACCCAGTACTTC; CDR3 protein: CSVGLRGGQETQYF
J gene: TRBJ1-2; V gene: TRBV5-1; D gene: NA; clone size: few; CDR3 length: 14; CDR3 DNA: TGCGCCAGCAGCTTGTCGCGACAGATGGGTGGCTACACCTTC; CDR3 protein: CASSLSRQMGGYTF
J gene: TRBJ1-5; V gene: TRBV5-1; D gene: TRBD1; clone size: NA; CDR3 length: 15; CDR3 DNA: TGCGCCAGCAGCTCGGGACAGGGTATCGATCAGCCCCAGCATTTT; CDR3 protein: CASSSGQGIDQPQHF
J gene: TRBJ2-5; V gene: TRBV12-3/TRBV12-4; D gene: NA; clone size: NA; CDR3 length: 13; CDR3 DNA: TGTGCCAGCAGTTTCGCGGGGTCAGAGACCCAGTACTTC; CDR3 protein: CASSFAGSETQYF
J gene: TRBJ2-7; V gene: TRBV12-3/TRBV12-4; D gene: TRBD1; clone size: NA; CDR3 length: 15; CDR3 DNA: TGTGCCAGCAGGCTCACCGGGACAGGGGGCTACGAGCAGTACTTC; CDR3 protein: CASRLTGTGGYEQYF
J gene: TRBJ2-7; V gene: TRBV6-2/TRBV6-3; D gene: NA; clone size: few; CDR3 length: 13; CDR3 DNA: TGTGCCAGCGGCTGGACAGCGGGCTACGAGCAGTACTTC; CDR3 protein: CASGWTAGYEQYF
J gene: TRBJ1-2; V gene: TRBV24-1; D gene: NA; clone size: NA; CDR3 length: 11; CDR3 DNA: TGTGCCACCAGTTGGGGGCTGGGCTACACCTTC; CDR3 protein: CATSWGLGYTF
J gene: TRBJ1-2; V gene: TRBV20-1; D gene: NA; clone size: NA; CDR3 length: 14; CDR3 DNA: TGCAGTGCTCCTCTCACGGTGGACCCACATGGCTACACCTTC; CDR3 protein: CSAPLTVDPHGYTF
J gene: TRBJ2-6; V gene: TRBV7-6; D gene: NA; clone size: few; CDR3 length: 17; CDR3 DNA: TGTGCCAGCAGCTTAGGACAGTTGAACTCTGGGGCCAACGTCCTGACTTTC; CDR3 protein: CASSLGQLNSGANVLTF
J gene: TRBJ2-1; V gene: TRBV2; D gene: NA; clone size: few; CDR3 length: 16; CDR3 DNA: TGTGCCAGCAGCATCAGGGTCAGCGGCTCCTACAATGAGCAGTTCTTC; CDR3 protein: CASSIRVSGSYNEQFF
J gene: TRBJ2-1; V gene: TRBV7-9; D gene: TRBD1; clone size: NA; CDR3 length: 17; CDR3 DNA: TGTGCCAGCAGCTTACGTGATCGGGACAGGGGATATCCTGAGCAGTTCTTC; CDR3 protein: CASSLRDRDRGYPEQFF
J gene: TRBJ1-2; V gene: TRBV29-1; D gene: TRBD1; clone size: few; CDR3 length: 12; CDR3 DNA: TGCAGCGCCGGGGACAGCACCTATGGCTACACCTTC; CDR3 protein: CSAGDSTYGYTF
J gene: TRBJ2-1; V gene: TRBV18; D gene: TRBD2; clone size: NA; CDR3 length: 15; CDR3 DNA: TGTGCCAGCTCACCCAATAGCGGGGGGAGCAATGAGCAGTTCTTC; CDR3 protein: CASSPNSGGSNEQFF
J gene: TRBJ2-3; V gene: TRBV10-3; D gene: TRBD1; clone size: many; CDR3 length: 16; CDR3 DNA: TGTGCCATCAGCCGACCCGACAGGGCAAGCACAGATACGCAGTATTTT; CDR3 protein: CAISRPDRASTDTQYF